This TCR beta chain appears in the sequencing data of a study of cytomegalovirus exposure and HLA in healthy donors. PCR amplification relied on 60 Vbeta primers (plus 13 Jbeta primers). Profiling relied on immunoSEQ multiplex PCR, and the TCRdb table lists in-frame clones only, not all of them. The sample has 80,000 to 100,000 clones, around 77% seen once; the top ten hold roughly 3%. In regard to this clone: Its matching antigen is unknown.

Study results and caveats: Researchers counted around 180 TCR beta chains as cytomegalovirus-associated.

Sequencing was performed on PBMCs. The sequence was obtained from a man aged 35-49 years in good health and CMV-seronegative.

The CDR3 DNA follows: TGCGCCAGCAGCCATGGGGGCGCAGGGGAAAAACTGTTTTTT. Protein product: CASSHGGAGEKLFF. V usage is TRBV4-1 and J usage is TRBJ1-4, with a tentative D call TRBD1 (6 bases). V lost 3 bases, J lost 8 bases, and 13 bases lay in between. The CDR3 sequence is 14 residues long. Germline loops: CDR1 MGHRA, CDR2 YSYEKL.